Listed here are 6 T cell receptor beta chains from one sample, sequenced in a study of blood T cell repertoires in COVID-19. Clones were sequenced by immunoSEQ multiplex PCR, and TCRdb holds only the in-frame ones, with some missing. The table has approximately 200,000 clones, about 93% seen once. Sequencing used peripheral blood. Source of these receptors: a man aged 30 to 45 with COVID-19, enrolled during active disease.

V gene TRBV11-2 combines with J gene TRBJ1-4, with TRBD1 identical over 8 bases. The CDR3 length is 14 residues. The trim removed 5 bases at V and 8 bases at J, leaving 7 bases unmatched. Germline CDR1 and CDR2: SGHAT and FQNNGV. The CDR3 DNA reads TGTGCCAGCAGCCTTACACAGGGGGGCGAAAAACTGTTTTTT. It codes for CASSLTQGGEKLFF.

The genes are TRBV7-9 and TRBJ1-2, with 10 bases lining up with TRBD1. The V gene end was trimmed by 3 bases and the J gene end by 4 bases; junction bases not matched to a gene: 5. Germline CDR1 is SEHNR and CDR2 is FQNEAQ (reference sequence). The CDR3 consists of 15 residues. In DNA, the CDR3 is TGTGCCAGCAGCTTCCGACAGGGGGCATCCTATGGCTACACCTTC. Its protein product is CASSFRQGASYGYTF.

The chain has TRBV4-2 and TRBJ1-1, with a possible D match to TRBD1 (5 bases). The CDR3 is 15 amino acids. CDR1 is LGHNA, CDR2 YNFKEQ, per germline. The V and J ends lost 3 bases and 0 bases respectively, with 11 bases between them. CDR3 in amino acids: CASSHPTDMNTEAFF. The CDR3 DNA follows: TGTGCCAGCAGCCACCCGACAGACATGAACACTGAAGCTTTCTTT.

The gene calls are TRBV7-9 and TRBJ1-2; D ambiguous. V lost 3 bases and J 8 bases, leaving 13 bases between the germline ends. Germline loops: CDR1 SEHNR, CDR2 FQNEAQ (reference sequence). The CDR3 spans 13 residues. In DNA form, the CDR3 reads TGTGCCAGCAGCTTCGCGGATGAGGGCGGCTACACCTTC. Translating it yields CASSFADEGGYTF.

Written as DNA, the CDR3 is TGTGCCATCAGTGACCTCTTTGGACAGGGGGCCCCCTATGGCTACACCTTC. It codes for CAISDLFGQGAPYGYTF. The V gene is TRBV10-3, the J gene TRBJ1-2, with TRBD1 matching over 11 bases. CDR1 is ENHRY and CDR2 is SYGVKD in the germline V gene. The CDR3 runs to 17 residues. With 3 bases clipped from V and 4 bases from J, the junction kept 10 bases outside the gene matches.

This chain uses TRBV18 with TRBJ1-2, with a weak D call TRBD1 (5 bases). CDR3 size: 15 residues. CDR1 is KGHSH and CDR2 is LQKENI in the germline V gene. Trimming cost V 4 bases and J 8 bases, with 20 bases left between them. The CDR3 sequence is CASSQEAGPHGGYTF. DNA for the CDR3: TGTGCCAGCTCACAAGAAGCGGGACCTCACGGGGGCTACACCTTC.